A single sample gave rise to the 20 T cell receptor beta chains below, sequenced in a study of blood T cell repertoires in COVID-19. Profiling relied on immunoSEQ multiplex PCR, and the TCRdb table lists in-frame clones only, not all of them. The sample shows 330,000 or so clones, roughly 90% of them seen only once. Material: PBMCs or T cells enriched from blood (not recorded which). These receptors were taken from a woman aged 25 to 39 who had recovered from COVID-19.

The rearrangement links TRBV9 to TRBJ2-7; unclear D gene. The V gene's germline CDR1 is SGDLS and CDR2 YYNGEE. Trimming removed 0 bases from V and 4 bases from J, with 11 bases in between. The CDR3 runs to 14 residues. CDR3 DNA: TGTGCCAGCAGCGTAGGCGGTGACGGGTACGAGCAGTACTTC. Its protein product is CASSVGGDGYEQYF.

The CDR3 nucleotides read TGTGCCAGCTCACCATCTCGGCAGGGGTGGGAGCAGTACTTC. Translating gives CASSPSRQGWEQYF. The gene calls are TRBV18 and TRBJ2-7, with D possibly being TRBD1 (6 bases). This CDR3 comprises 14 residues. Germline V gene lookup returns CDR1 KGHSH and CDR2 LQKENI. V gave up 2 bases and J gave up 7 bases, with 15 bases separating them.

This clone has just a few counts. This sequence joins TRBV29-1 and TRBJ2-7; 7 bases line up with TRBD2. With V trimmed by 0 bases and J by 12 bases, 5 bases remained unmatched. The CDR3 is made up of 11 amino acids. Germline CDR1 SQVTM, CDR2 ANQGSEA. CDR3 region: CSVEEGGGRYF. Here the CDR3 DNA reads TGCAGCGTTGAAGAGGGCGGGGGTAGGTACTTC.

The chain couples TRBV28 to TRBJ1-2; 8 bases match TRBD1. The CDR3 has 14 amino acids. V gave up 7 bases and J gave up 5 bases; unmatched junction bases: 9. Per germline, CDR1 MDHEN and CDR2 SYDVKM. CDR3 sequence reads: CASIRTGMIYGYTF. The CDR3 nucleotides read TGTGCCAGCATCCGGACAGGGATGATATATGGCTACACCTTC.

This clone is a singleton in its sample. The V call is TRBV21-1, the J call TRBJ1-6; TRBD1 was called by the table and not checked on the DNA. TRBV21-1 is a known pseudogene. The CDR3 is 13 residues long. The CDR3 DNA reads TGTGCCAGCAGCTCGACAGGGAATTCACCCCTCCACTTT. Protein: CASSSTGNSPLHF.

Here the CDR3 DNA reads TGTGCCAGTAGTATAAGGGACAGGAACAATGAGCAGTTCTTC. Encoded protein: CASSIRDRNNEQFF. V usage is TRBV19 and J usage is TRBJ2-1; TRBD1 aligns across 8 bases. Germline assignment: CDR1 LNHDA and CDR2 SQIVND (reference sequence). J gave up 5 bases and V 2 bases, and 2 bases lay outside the gene matches. This CDR3 contains 14 residues. The variable domain in full, with the rest retrieved from reference TRBV19 and TRBJ2-1, is DGGITQSPKYLFRKEGQNVTLSCEQNLNHDAMYWYRQDPGQGLRLIYYSQIVNDFQKGDIAEGYSVSREKKESFPLTVTSAQKNPTAFYLCASSIRDRNNEQFFGPGTRLTVL.

V usage is TRBV3-1 (or the pseudogene TRBV3-2) and J usage is TRBJ2-7, with a weak D call TRBD2 (6 bases). Trimming cost V 1 base and J 4 bases, with 20 bases left between them. The CDR3 sequence is 17 residues long. Germline values: CDR1 LGHDT, CDR2 YNNKEL (reference sequence). The CDR3 nucleotides are TGTGCCAGCAGCCAAGCATGGGCGGGGCAGGTCGGGTACGAGCAGTACTTC. This translates into CASSQAWAGQVGYEQYF.

This clone was seen a single time. The V gene is TRBV5-4, the J gene TRBJ2-7; 10 nucleotides line up with TRBD1. The CDR3 runs 14 residues. J gave up 6 bases and V 2 bases, and 5 bases lay outside the gene matches. Germline V gene lookup returns CDR1 SGHNT and CDR2 YYREEE (reference sequence). The CDR3 DNA is TGTGCCAGCAGCTTTGACAGGGGGCAGGCCGAGCAGTACTTC. It encodes CASSFDRGQAEQYF.

V and J are TRBV30 and TRBJ1-2; the D is unclear. CDR3 length: 12 residues. Trimming pared 3 bases from V and 4 bases from J, leaving 9 bases between. The germline V gene has CDR1 GTSNPN and CDR2 SVGIG (reference sequence). CDR3 in DNA: TGTGCCTGGAGGACTTTTACCTATGGCTACACCTTC. Encoded protein: CAWRTFTYGYTF.

The rearrangement links TRBV6-2 or TRBV6-3 to TRBJ1-2, with no clear D. V was cut by 0 bases and J by 5 bases, with 22 bases left in between. This CDR3 spans 18 amino acids. Germline assignment: CDR1 MNHEY and CDR2 SVGEGT. CDR3: CASSYSSSDPWADYGYTF. DNA for the CDR3: TGTGCCAGCAGTTACTCGAGTTCCGACCCTTGGGCAGATTATGGCTACACCTTC.

This clone was detected once. This chain joins TRBV4-1 and TRBJ2-1, with 11 bases lining up with TRBD2. With 4 bases clipped from V and 8 bases from J, the junction kept 7 bases outside the gene matches. This CDR3 contains 15 residues. The V gene's germline CDR1 is MGHRA and CDR2 YSYEKL. CDR3 in DNA: TGCGCCAGCAGCCTCCCAACTAGCGGGAGTTATGAGCAGTTCTTC. Its translation is CASSLPTSGSYEQFF.

The chain combines TRBV5-1 with TRBJ2-3; 7 bases are shared with TRBD2. This CDR3 comprises 15 residues. The trim removed 0 bases at V and 2 bases at J, leaving 3 bases unmatched. Germline assignment: CDR1 SGHRS and CDR2 YFSETQ. Here the CDR3 reads CASSLVTSDTDTQYF. The CDR3 DNA is TGCGCCAGCAGCTTGGTAACTAGCGACACAGATACGCAGTATTTT.

The sample holds one count of this clone. The chain is built from TRBV10-3 and TRBJ2-7, with D maybe TRBD2 (6 bases). The CDR3 covers 13 residues. V gave up 10 bases and J gave up 4 bases, with 17 bases separating them. The germline CDR1 and CDR2 sequences are ENHRY and SYGVKD. The CDR3 protein is CATRGVEGYEQYF. The CDR3 bases are TGTGCCACGCGGGGAGTTGAAGGGTACGAGCAGTACTTC.

The chain recombines TRBV7-3 with TRBJ2-1; TRBD2 might be the D (7 bases). V was shortened by 5 bases and J by 6 bases, with 20 bases between the two germline ends. CDR1 and CDR2 (germline): SGHTA, FQGTGA. The CDR3 has 16 amino acids. This CDR3 reads CASSPQGRGALNEQFF. Here the CDR3 DNA reads TGTGCCAGCAGCCCCCAAGGCCGGGGGGCTCTCAATGAGCAGTTCTTC.

This clone came up a few times. The chain links TRBV5-4 to TRBJ2-7; D possibly corresponds to TRBD2 (5 bases). The CDR3 length is 13 residues. V shed 4 bases and J shed 6 bases, with 14 bases lying between them. Germline V gives CDR1 SGHNT, CDR2 YYREEE (reference sequence). As DNA, the CDR3 is TGTGCCAGCAGCCCGGACTTACGGGGCGAGCAGTACTTC. This gives the protein CASSPDLRGEQYF.

The chain is built from TRBV28 and TRBJ1-4; D may be TRBD1 (6 bases). The V end was cut by 5 bases, the J end by 4 bases, with 14 bases between. Germline loops: CDR1 MDHEN, CDR2 SYDVKM. This CDR3 region has 15 residues. The CDR3, as DNA: TGTGCCAGCAGTGCCCACAGGGTGATTAATGAAAAACTGTTTTTT. Residues: CASSAHRVINEKLFF.

In the case of this clone: This specimen includes other DNA sequences encoding the same CDR3. The rearrangement joins TRBV4-3 to TRBJ1-5; TRBD1 aligns across 7 bases. Looked up from germline, CDR1 is LGHNA and CDR2 is YSLEER. Trimming took 0 bases from V and 4 from J; bases not matched to a gene: 3. The CDR3 consists of 15 residues. This CDR3 reads CASSQDQGVNQPQHF. The CDR3 DNA sequence: TGCGCCAGCAGCCAAGATCAGGGGGTAAATCAGCCCCAGCATTTT.

For this clone: At one of its ends the junction is not consistent with the germline gene, which may arise from a read error. The rearrangement uses TRBV5-5 and TRBJ2-3; 8 bases agree with TRBD2. This CDR3 contains 13 residues. CDR1 is SGHKS, CDR2 YYEKEE, per germline (reference sequence). This CDR3 reads CASSLETSEGGVF. DNA of the CDR3: TGTGCCAGCAGCTTGGAGACTAGCGAAGGTGGTGTCTTT.

This chain uses TRBV24-1 with TRBJ2-3; tentative D call: TRBD1 (6 bases). The CDR3 extends over 15 amino acids. From germline, CDR1 is KGHDR and CDR2 SFDVKD. The germline V and J ends were trimmed by 2 bases and 2 bases, with 10 bases remaining between them. CDR3 in DNA: TGTGCCACCAGTGATTCTGGACAGTTCACAGATACGCAGTATTTT. Protein product: CATSDSGQFTDTQYF.

This chain connects TRBV7-2 to TRBJ2-7; 8 positions match TRBD2. The CDR3 has 14 residues. The ends lost 5 bases at V and 5 bases at J; junction bases unmatched: 8. In germline, CDR1 is SGHTA, CDR2 FQGNSA. CDR3 protein: CASSPIPGLDEQYF. The CDR3 region has the DNA TGTGCCAGCAGCCCGATCCCGGGACTAGACGAGCAGTACTTC.